This T cell receptor beta chain was retrieved from a study of regulatory T cells in long-lasting Graves disease. About the research overall: Freshly diagnosed Graves' patients had used antithyroid drugs for under 3 months.

The table lists this clonotype with many counts. The TCR beta library used iRepertoire HTBI primers with Arm-PCR amplification of CDR3. TCRdb redid the calling of the multiplex PCR reads with MiXCR, one entry per CDR3 protein. The data contain hundreds of thousands of distinct CDR3 sequences, around 17% of them seen just once; the ten biggest clones take up roughly 30%. The sample's time point: newly diagnosed GD, antithyroid drugs for less than 3 months. With RNA extracted from PBMCs as input, the TCR library was made. Germline V gene lookup returns CDR1 SGHTA and CDR2 FQGTGA. This CDR3 has 21 residues. Trimming shortened V by 5 bases and J by 0 bases, and 29 bases separated the two germline ends. The same specimen was also included in a second study, on T cells in Graves' hyperthyroidism and ophthalmopathy. That paper states: The authors' 13 V-J model separated ophthalmopathy from stable hyperthyroidism. Onset of ophthalmopathy came a median 6.5 months after the model predicted it.

This clonotype was obtained from a man aged 35-49 years with Graves disease. The V call is TRBV7-3, the J call TRBJ1-5; D ambiguous. This specimen was peripheral blood mononuclear cells (PBMCs), taken at new diagnosis, from a patient treated with antithyroid drugs. The CDR3 DNA sequence: TGTGCCAGCAGCCTCAGATTGGACGGAGTCAGAGGGTTTTATAGCAATCAGCCCCAGCATTTT. Its protein product is CASSLRLDGVRGFYSNQPQHF. Combining the CDR3 with reference TRBV7-3 and TRBJ1-5 gives the whole variable domain GAGVSQTPSNKVTEKGKYVELRCDPISGHTALYWYRQSLGQGPEFLIYFQGTGAADDSGLPNDRFFAVRPEGSVSTLKIQRTERGDSAVYLCASSLRLDGVRGFYSNQPQHFGDGTRLSIL.